A single sample gave rise to the 6 T cell receptor beta chains below, sequenced in a study of blood T cell repertoires in COVID-19. Generated by immunoSEQ multiplex PCR, the TCRdb table keeps only in-frame clones and is missing some. This sample carries hundreds of thousands of clones, about 91% of them seen once, and the ten largest clones take roughly an eighth. Material: peripheral blood. All receptors come from a woman aged 55-75 years with acute or convalescent COVID-19.

The chain carries TRBV18 and TRBJ1-5; D perhaps matches TRBD1 (5 bases). V gave up 1 base and J gave up 2 bases, with 9 bases separating them. This CDR3 comprises 15 residues. Looked up from germline, CDR1 is KGHSH and CDR2 is LQKENI. DNA of the CDR3: TGTGCCAGCTCACCACGGCAGGGCGGCAATCAGCCCCAGCATTTT. It translates to CASSPRQGGNQPQHF.

This chain uses TRBV11-2 with TRBJ2-1; weak D call: TRBD2 (5 bases). CDR3 length equals 15 residues. Germline V lookup: CDR1 SGHAT, CDR2 FQNNGV. Trimming pared 5 bases from V and 7 bases from J, leaving 18 bases between. The CDR3 DNA reads TGTGCCAGCAGCACGAGACTATTCCAGGTTAATGAGCAGTTCTTC. Translating it yields CASSTRLFQVNEQFF. The full variable domain, its missing parts supplied by reference TRBV11-2 and TRBJ2-1, is EAGVAQSPRYKIIEKRQSVAFWCNPISGHATLYWYQQILGQGPKLLIQFQNNGVVDDSQLPKDRFSAERLKGVDSTLKIQPAKLEDSAVYLCASSTRLFQVNEQFFGPGTRLTVL.

J is TRBJ1-1 and V is TRBV9; 10 positions match TRBD1. Unmatched junction bases numbered 12, after V lost 2 bases and J lost 5 bases. Germline CDR1 and CDR2: SGDLS and YYNGEE. This CDR3 comprises 17 residues. This CDR3 is CASSVRQGAPGMTEAFF. The CDR3 nucleotides read TGTGCCAGCAGCGTCAGACAGGGGGCTCCCGGTATGACTGAAGCTTTCTTT.

The chain recombines TRBV29-1 with TRBJ2-1, with 10 bases identical to TRBD1. V lost 5 bases and J lost 3; bases outside the gene matches: 7. The CDR3 contains 15 residues. Germline V gives CDR1 SQVTM, CDR2 ANQGSEA. The CDR3: CSVSPGQGFYNEQFF. The CDR3 DNA is TGCAGCGTTTCCCCGGGACAGGGGTTCTACAATGAGCAGTTCTTC.

The chain joins TRBV6-4 to TRBJ1-5; no clear D. This CDR3 is 13 amino acids long. Deletions cut 4 bases from V and 0 bases from J, with 4 bases between. In germline, CDR1 is MRHNA, CDR2 SNTAGT. The CDR3 DNA sequence: TGTGCCAGCAGTGGAGATAGCAATCAGCCCCAGCATTTT. Translation: CASSGDSNQPQHF.

This rearrangement joins TRBV18 to TRBJ1-2; D remains unclear. CDR1 and CDR2 from the germline V gene are KGHSH and LQKENI. V lost 0 bases and J 11 bases, leaving 10 bases between the germline ends. The CDR3 totals 12 residues. The CDR3 DNA follows: TGTGCCAGCTCACCACCGTCAGGCCGGTACACCTTC. Residues: CASSPPSGRYTF.